The source of this T cell receptor beta chain is a study of blood T cell repertoires in COVID-19. As for the study in general: Samples representing acute and convalescent COVID-19 were sourced from the United States, Italy and Spain. Nucleic acid was either cDNA or gDNA, and it came from T cells, B-cell-depleted T cells, or PBMCs.

In the original workflow: Amplification of reference gene primers provided the estimated nucleated cell counts. The protocol was immunoSEQ multiplex PCR, while the TCRdb copy is restricted to in-frame clones and leaves out a portion. For V, J and clone size, that table is used; D and trimming come from the DNA. The sample carries hundreds of thousands of clones, around 87% recorded once. The TCR comes from a woman aged 45-60 years with active or convalescent COVID-19. What was sequenced was peripheral blood.

The CDR3, as DNA: TGTGCCAGCAGCCAAGAAGGTTCAAGCGGGACAACCTCCTACGAGCAGTACTTC. Protein: CASSQEGSSGTTSYEQYF. The chain links TRBV3-1 (or the pseudogene TRBV3-2) to TRBJ2-7; D possibly corresponds to TRBD2 (7 bases). V lost 0 bases and J lost 0, with 18 bases in between. Germline V gene data show CDR1 as LGHDT and CDR2 as YNNKEL (reference sequence). This CDR3 contains 18 residues.